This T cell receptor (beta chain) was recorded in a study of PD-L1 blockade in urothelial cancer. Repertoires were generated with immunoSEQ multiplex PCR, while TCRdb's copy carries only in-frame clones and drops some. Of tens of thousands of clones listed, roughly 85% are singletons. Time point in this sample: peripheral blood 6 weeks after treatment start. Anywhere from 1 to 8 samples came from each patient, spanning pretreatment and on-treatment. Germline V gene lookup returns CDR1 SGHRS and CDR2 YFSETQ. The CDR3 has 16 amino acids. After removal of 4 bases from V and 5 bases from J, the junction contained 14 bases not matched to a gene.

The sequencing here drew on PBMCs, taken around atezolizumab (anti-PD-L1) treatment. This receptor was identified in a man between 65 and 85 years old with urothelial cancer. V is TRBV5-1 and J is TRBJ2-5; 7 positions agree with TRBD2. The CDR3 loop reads CASSQETLARWETQYF. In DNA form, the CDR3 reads TGCGCCAGCAGCCAAGAAACACTAGCGAGGTGGGAGACCCAGTACTTC.